What follows are 20 T cell receptor beta chains derived from one specimen sequenced in a study of blood T cell repertoires in COVID-19. Sequencing was performed with immunoSEQ multiplex PCR; in TCRdb, only in-frame clones are kept and a portion is missing. The table shows about 200,000 clones, with 70% to 90% occurring only once. The source material was peripheral blood. These receptors all come from a woman between 70 and 85 years old with acute or convalescent COVID-19.

This chain joins TRBV5-1 and TRBJ1-2; TRBD1 might be the D (5 bases). V shed 3 bases and J shed 7 bases, with 22 bases lying between them. Germline V gene data show CDR1 as SGHRS and CDR2 as YFSETQ. The CDR3 has 16 amino acids. This CDR3 reads CASSWGDLSSYGGYTF. In DNA form, the CDR3 reads TGCGCCAGCAGCTGGGGGGACCTGTCGTCTTACGGTGGCTACACCTTC.

The J gene is TRBJ1-2, the V gene TRBV20-1; D gene unclear. V was pared by 6 bases and J by 6 bases, with 11 bases between. Germline assignment: CDR1 DFQATT and CDR2 SNEGSKA (reference sequence). This CDR3 spans 11 amino acids. This chain's CDR3 is CSARTGDGYTF. Written as DNA, the CDR3 is TGCAGTGCCCGCACCGGGGATGGCTACACCTTC.

This chain joins TRBV5-1 and TRBJ2-5; 9 bases are a match to TRBD1. There are 15 residues in the CDR3. The V segment lost 4 bases and the J segment 4 bases; nucleotides outside the gene matches: 8. The germline gives CDR1 SGHRS, CDR2 YFSETQ. CDR3 loop: CASSPTGGQSETQYF. For the CDR3, the DNA is TGCGCCAGCAGCCCGACAGGGGGGCAGTCAGAGACCCAGTACTTC.

The rearrangement uses TRBV2 and TRBJ2-7; 8 positions agree with TRBD1. J lost 3 bases, V lost 8 bases, and 9 bases had no gene match. Germline assignment: CDR1 SNHLY and CDR2 FYNNEI. This CDR3 is 14 amino acids long. In nucleotides, the CDR3 is TGTGCCAGCGGTCCAAGGACAGGGAGCTACGAGCAGTACTTC. This encodes CASGPRTGSYEQYF.

The CDR3 sequence: CASSKGTLRSNQPQHF. The CDR3 region has the DNA TGTGCCAGCAGCAAAGGTACACTAAGGAGCAATCAGCCCCAGCATTTT. V usage is TRBV21-1 and J usage is TRBJ1-5. TRBV21-1 is a recognized pseudogene. The CDR3 contains 16 residues.

The chain is built from TRBV7-7 and TRBJ2-5; D is unresolved. Trimming left V 5 bases short and J 5 bases short, with 9 bases between. The CDR3 contains 12 residues. From germline, CDR1 is SSHAT and CDR2 FNYEAQ (reference sequence). CDR3 nucleotides: TGTGCCAGCAGCCCCTTGAGGGAGACCCAGTACTTC. Its protein is CASSPLRETQYF.

The chain couples TRBV2 to TRBJ2-7; D possibly corresponds to TRBD1 (5 bases). The CDR3 runs to 12 residues. CDR1 and CDR2 (germline): SNHLY, FYNNEI. Trimming pared 3 bases from V and 11 bases from J, leaving 14 bases between. The DNA of the CDR3 is TGTGCCAGCAGTGATCGACAGACTTGGAAGTACTTC. Residues: CASSDRQTWKYF.

The CDR3 sequence is CASSLLTAQETQYF. CDR3 nucleotide sequence: TGCGCCAGCAGCTTGCTGACTGCACAAGAGACCCAGTACTTC. This sequence joins TRBV5-1 and TRBJ2-5, with D uncertain. CDR3 length: 14 amino acids. V was pared by 1 base and J by 2 bases, with 9 bases between. Per the germline V gene, CDR1 is SGHRS and CDR2 is YFSETQ.

This clone was observed a few times. V is TRBV7-8 and J is TRBJ2-4, with 7 bases identical to TRBD1. Germline CDR1 reads SGHVS; CDR2 reads FQNEAQ. The CDR3 loop spans 14 amino acids. V was pared by 1 base and J by 6 bases, with 3 bases of the junction left unmatched. The CDR3 protein is CASSLEGASNIQYF. The CDR3 coding sequence is TGTGCCAGCAGCTTAGAGGGGGCGTCAAACATTCAGTACTTC. Full variable domain (remainder filled in from reference TRBV7-8 and TRBJ2-4): GAGVSQSPRYKVAKRGQDVALRCDPISGHVSLFWYQQALGQGPEFLTYFQNEAQLDKSGLPSDRFFAERPEGSVSTLKIQRTQQEDSAVYLCASSLEGASNIQYFGAGTRLSVL.

This sequence joins TRBV2 and TRBJ1-2; 9 bases are shared with TRBD1. Germline V lookup: CDR1 SNHLY, CDR2 FYNNEI. With 7 bases clipped from V and 8 bases from J, the junction kept 8 bases outside the gene matches. This CDR3 contains 13 residues. In DNA form, the CDR3 reads TGTGCCAGCACTAGGGGACAGGGTAGCGGCTACACCTTC. Its protein product is CASTRGQGSGYTF. Complete variable domain (other parts from reference TRBV2 and TRBJ1-2): EPEVTQTPSHQVTQMGQEVILRCVPISNHLYFYWYRQILGQKVEFLVSFYNNEISEKSEIFDDQFSVERPDGSNFTLKIRSTKLEDSAMYFCASTRGQGSGYTFGSGTRLTVV.

This clone was detected once. The V gene is TRBV7-9, the J gene TRBJ1-2, with TRBD1 matching 8 bases. Germline V CDR1 and CDR2: SEHNR, FQNEAQ (reference sequence). The length of the CDR3 is 13 residues. V dropped 1 base and J dropped 6; count of bases not matched to a gene: 1. In nucleotides, the CDR3 is TGTGCCAGCAGCTTAGGGACAGGGCATGGCTACACCTTC. Its translation is CASSLGTGHGYTF.

The rearrangement joins TRBV19 to TRBJ2-3; D is unresolved. The CDR3 is 13 amino acids. Germline CDR1 reads LNHDA; CDR2 reads SQIVND (reference sequence). Trimming took 3 bases from V and 0 from J, leaving 4 bases between them. The CDR3 bases are TGTGCCAGTAGTATGGCTAGCACAGATACGCAGTATTTT. Its translation is CASSMASTDTQYF.

A few counts support this clone. J is TRBJ2-1 and V is TRBV19, with TRBD1 as a possible D gene (5 bases). V dropped 2 bases and J dropped 0 bases, with 20 bases sitting between them. The CDR3 runs 19 residues. Germline lookup yields CDR1 LNHDA and CDR2 SQIVND (reference sequence). The CDR3 is CASSIMGGAATSSYNEQFF. The DNA for the CDR3 is TGTGCCAGTAGTATAATGGGTGGGGCGGCTACGAGCTCCTACAATGAGCAGTTCTTC.

CDR3 DNA: TGTGCCAGTAGCCTGAGGGAGTGGGCCCCTCAAGAGACCCAGTACTTC. Its protein product is CASSLREWAPQETQYF. The rearrangement links TRBV19 to TRBJ2-5, with D tentatively TRBD2 (5 bases). The CDR3 loop spans 16 amino acids. V was trimmed by 6 bases and J by 2 bases, leaving 19 bases between them. Germline lookup yields CDR1 LNHDA and CDR2 SQIVND (reference sequence).

This chain uses TRBV4-3 with TRBJ2-7; 15 positions agree with TRBD2. Germline V lookup: CDR1 LGHNA, CDR2 YSLEER. The length of the CDR3 is 19 residues. V shed 0 bases, J shed 5 bases, and the junction held 11 bases outside the gene matches. The CDR3 DNA sequence: TGCGCCAGCAGCCAAGATCCCCCCGGACTAGCGGGAGGGCCCCACGAGCAGTACTTC. The encoded protein is CASSQDPPGLAGGPHEQYF.

The chain couples TRBV23-1 to TRBJ2-7, with D uncertain. TRBV23-1 belongs to the ORF category, with a function that is uncertain. The V end was cut by 6 bases, the J end by 7 bases, with 28 bases between. This CDR3 comprises 17 residues. The CDR3 loop reads CASRFKTMCGQVGEQYF. In DNA form, the CDR3 reads TGCGCCAGCAGATTTAAAACGATGTGTGGGCAGGTAGGAGAGCAGTACTTC.

This clone has just one count. The rearrangement joins TRBV15 to TRBJ2-3; TRBD2 agrees at 8 bases. V was pared by 0 bases and J by 2 bases, with 7 bases of the junction left unmatched. The germline gives CDR1 LNHNV, CDR2 YYDKDF (reference sequence). This CDR3 spans 17 amino acids. The CDR3 region has the DNA TGTGCCACCAGCAGAGATCTACTAGCGGTAAACACAGATACGCAGTATTTT. Its protein is CATSRDLLAVNTDTQYF.

This chain connects TRBV29-1 to TRBJ2-3; weak D call: TRBD2 (6 bases). The CDR3 covers 14 residues. Deletions cut 6 bases from V and 4 bases from J, with 17 bases between. The germline V gene encodes CDR1 SQVTM and CDR2 ANQGSEA. CDR3 residues: CSVGDRGGPDTQYF. Written as DNA, the CDR3 is TGCAGCGTCGGGGACCGGGGAGGTCCAGATACGCAGTATTTT.

This clone came up once. The CDR3 nucleotides are TGTGCCAGCAGCCCGCGGGGGGGAGGGATTCAGCCCCAGCATTTT. This translates into CASSPRGGGIQPQHF. The chain combines TRBV7-2 with TRBJ1-5; D is possibly TRBD1 (5 bases). The germline V gene has CDR1 SGHTA and CDR2 FQGNSA. CDR3 size: 15 residues. The V end lost 5 bases, the J end lost 6 bases, and 17 bases lay between the germline ends.

This chain joins TRBV4-1 and TRBJ1-2; 8 nucleotides align to TRBD1. In germline, CDR1 is MGHRA, CDR2 YSYEKL. There are 14 residues in the CDR3. Unmatched junction bases numbered 6, after V lost 1 base and J lost 8 bases. The CDR3 DNA follows: TGCGCCAGCAGCCAAGCGACAGGGGTTGGGGGCTACACCTTC. Amino acids: CASSQATGVGGYTF.